This TCR beta chain was sequenced in a study of cytomegalovirus exposure and HLA in healthy donors. Separation from the roughly 600-subject first cohort characterized the approximately 130-subject validation cohort, to which the donors belonged. In germline, CDR1 is SGHDN, CDR2 FVKESK. V was trimmed by 4 bases and J by 9 bases, leaving 16 bases between them. CDR3 size: 15 residues. General study findings and limits: Specificity of a few CMV-associated chains for CMV antigens was verified in vitro.

As to this clone: Its antigen is undetermined.

Sequencing used immunoSEQ multiplex PCR; TCRdb keeps in-frame clones, though not all of them. The repertoire consists of about 300,000 clones, with 85% to 90% occurring once and the leading ten covering over 0.85%. Sequencing input: PBMCs. The chain combines TRBV14 with TRBJ1-6; D possibly corresponds to TRBD1 (5 bases). The TCR originated in a woman aged 18-30 years in good health and CMV-seronegative. In nucleotides, the CDR3 is TGTGCCAGCAGCCTAGGACCGGGGGGGGGTTCACCCCTCCACTTT. The encoded protein is CASSLGPGGGSPLHF.